This passage covers 9 T cell receptor beta chains from one sample sequenced in a study of cytomegalovirus exposure and HLA in healthy donors. Method: immunoSEQ multiplex PCR; TCRdb's copy keeps in-frame clones and lacks some. The sample lists fewer than 90,000 clones, roughly 95% occurring once. Sequencing was carried out using PBMCs. Receptor source: a woman in her late teens or twenties in good health and CMV-seropositive.

DNA of the CDR3: TGTGCCAGCAGTTTATTGTGGGTTCCCAGACAGGTACTCGACGAGCAGTACTTC. Translated, it gives CASSLLWVPRQVLDEQYF. The chain links TRBV28 to TRBJ2-7; D is perhaps TRBD1 (6 bases). With 1 base removed from V and 5 bases from J, the gap between germline ends came to 24 bases. CDR1 and CDR2 (germline): MDHEN, SYDVKM. This CDR3 comprises 18 residues.

The genes are TRBV28 and TRBJ1-2; D unclear. V lost 5 bases and J lost 8, with 12 bases in between. Germline V gene lookup returns CDR1 MDHEN and CDR2 SYDVKM. This CDR3 is built from 12 residues. The CDR3 DNA follows: TGTGCCAGCAGTCTACCCCTGGTGGGCTACACCTTC. It yields the protein CASSLPLVGYTF.

V is TRBV28 and J is TRBJ1-5; D gene uncertain. Trimming shortened V by 5 bases and J by 3 bases, and 8 bases separated the two germline ends. The CDR3 is 13 residues long. In germline, CDR1 is MDHEN, CDR2 SYDVKM. In nucleotides, the CDR3 is TGTGCCAGCAGTATGAGGGTCAATCAGCCCCAGCATTTT. Translated: CASSMRVNQPQHF. Full variable domain (rest looked up from reference TRBV28 and TRBJ1-5): DVKVTQSSRYLVKRTGEKVFLECVQDMDHENMFWYRQDPGLGLRLIYFSYDVKMKEKGDIPEGYSVSREKKERFSLILESASTNQTSMYLCASSMRVNQPQHFGDGTRLSIL.

The V and J genes are TRBV7-2 and TRBJ2-3; 10 bases align to TRBD2. The germline CDR1 and CDR2 sequences are SGHTA and FQGNSA. V lost 1 base, J lost 6 bases, and 4 bases stayed unmatched. The CDR3 is made up of 15 amino acids. CDR3 sequence (DNA): TGTGCCAGCAGCTTAGACGTTAGCGGGAGGGATACGCAGTATTTT. It yields the protein CASSLDVSGRDTQYF.

The chain has TRBV7-8 and TRBJ2-3, with 8 bases identical to TRBD1. Germline-derived CDR1 and CDR2 are SGHVS and FQNEAQ. V lost 4 bases and J lost 7; bases outside the gene matches: 10. There are 15 residues in the CDR3. The CDR3 region is CASSSGQVFVYTQYF. CDR3 DNA: TGTGCCAGCAGCTCGGGACAGGTGTTTGTCTATACGCAGTATTTT.

The chain links TRBV14 to TRBJ1-1; a possible D gene is TRBD1 (5 bases). Germline values: CDR1 SGHDN, CDR2 FVKESK. CDR3 size: 15 residues. Trimming left V 4 bases short and J 5 bases short, with 17 bases between. CDR3 in DNA: TGTGCCAGCAGCCGCTTAGAAGGGGCTTGGACTGAAGCTTTCTTT. This gives the protein CASSRLEGAWTEAFF. Full variable domain (remainder filled in from reference TRBV14 and TRBJ1-1): EAGVTQFPSHSVIEKGQTVTLRCDPISGHDNLYWYRRVMGKEIKFLLHFVKESKQDESGMPNNRFLAERTGGTYSTLKVQPAELEDSGVYFCASSRLEGAWTEAFFGQGTRLTVV.

This rearrangement joins TRBV7-2 to TRBJ1-5; weak D call: TRBD1 (6 bases). Germline CDR1 SGHTA, CDR2 FQGNSA. This CDR3 comprises 15 residues. Trimming removed 3 bases from V and 4 bases from J, with 13 bases in between. CDR3 DNA sequence: TGTGCCAGCAGCTTGACGCCAGGGGAAAATCAGCCCCAGCATTTT. Translation: CASSLTPGENQPQHF.

The genes are TRBV5-4 and TRBJ2-1, with D possibly being TRBD2 (5 bases). CDR3 length equals 14 residues. The V end was cut by 4 bases, the J end by 8 bases, with 16 bases between. Germline CDR1 is SGHNT and CDR2 is YYREEE (reference sequence). The CDR3 loop reads CASSPSGSEYEQFF. CDR3 bases: TGTGCCAGCAGCCCCAGCGGTAGCGAGTATGAGCAGTTCTTC.

This rearrangement joins TRBV18 to TRBJ1-5; the D gene is possibly TRBD1 (6 bases). Between the trimmed V and J ends, which lost 5 bases and 10 bases, there was a span of 15 bases. This CDR3 is 13 amino acids long. Germline lookup yields CDR1 KGHSH and CDR2 LQKENI. The CDR3 spells CASSAGVDNPQHF. CDR3 bases: TGTGCCAGCTCAGCAGGGGTGGACAACCCCCAGCATTTT.